The source of this T cell receptor beta chain is a study of blood T cell repertoires in COVID-19. Looking at the study overall: The origin of the acute and convalescent COVID-19 samples was the United States, Italy and Spain. The analysed material was cDNA or gDNA that came from T cells, B-cell-depleted T cells, or PBMCs.

The CDR3 runs 16 residues. The germline CDR1 and CDR2 sequences are SGHDN and FVKESK. V lost 3 bases, J lost 5 bases, and 11 bases stayed unmatched. The authors' processing: Reference gene primers were amplified, and this amplification served to estimate nucleated cell counts. This table comes from immunoSEQ multiplex PCR, and its TCRdb copy is limited to in-frame clones, with some not included. That table gives V, J and clone size, and the DNA gave D and trimming. The sample has some 150,000 clones; just under 85% are singletons. J is TRBJ1-2 and V is TRBV14; TRBD1 aligns across 8 bases. The receptor was derived from a woman in her sixties or seventies with acute or convalescent COVID-19. Input material: peripheral blood. Here the CDR3 reads CASSHPTQGAFYGYTF. The CDR3 nucleotides read TGTGCCAGCAGCCACCCGACGCAGGGGGCGTTTTATGGCTACACCTTC.